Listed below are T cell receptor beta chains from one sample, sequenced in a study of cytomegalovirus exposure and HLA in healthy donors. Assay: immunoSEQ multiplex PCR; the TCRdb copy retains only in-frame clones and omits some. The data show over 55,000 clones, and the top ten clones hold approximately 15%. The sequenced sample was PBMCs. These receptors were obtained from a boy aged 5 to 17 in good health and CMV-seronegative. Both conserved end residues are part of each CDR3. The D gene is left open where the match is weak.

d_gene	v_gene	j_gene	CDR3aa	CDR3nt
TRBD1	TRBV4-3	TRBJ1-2	CASSQDRVGTAYGYTF	TGCGCCAGCAGCCAAGATCGAGTCGGGACAGCTTATGGCTACACCTTC
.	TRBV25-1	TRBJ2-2	CASSSRRGRAGELFF	TGTGCCAGCAGTAGTAGGCGGGGCCGAGCCGGGGAGCTGTTTTTT
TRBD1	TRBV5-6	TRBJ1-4	CASSWGQGVGEKLFF	TGTGCCAGCAGCTGGGGACAGGGGGTAGGTGAAAAACTGTTTTTT
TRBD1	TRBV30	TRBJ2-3	CACRLGQGIDTQYF	TGTGCCTGCAGGTTGGGACAGGGAATAGATACGCAGTATTTT
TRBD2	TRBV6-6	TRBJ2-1	CASRPSGGAGEQFF	TGTGCCAGCAGACCTAGCGGGGGGGCCGGGGAGCAGTTCTTC
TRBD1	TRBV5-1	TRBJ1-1	CASSHGTGSHMNTEAFF	TGCGCCAGCAGCCACGGGACAGGGTCACACATGAACACTGAAGCTTTCTTT
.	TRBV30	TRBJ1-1	CAWSAPGANTEAFF	TGTGCCTGGAGTGCACCTGGGGCGAACACTGAAGCTTTCTTT
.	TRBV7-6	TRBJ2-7	CASSDSQRVEQYF	TGTGCCAGCAGCGACTCCCAGAGGGTCGAGCAGTACTTC
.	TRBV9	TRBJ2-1	CASRSLGETLGNEQFF	TGTGCCAGCAGATCCCTCGGGGAAACGTTGGGCAATGAGCAGTTCTTC
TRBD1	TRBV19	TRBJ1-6	CATRQGASSYNSPLHF	TGTGCCACCAGACAGGGGGCGAGCTCCTATAATTCACCCCTCCACTTT
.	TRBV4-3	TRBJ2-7	CASSLSFGTKYEQYF	TGCGCCAGCAGCCTAAGCTTCGGGACAAAGTACGAGCAGTACTTC
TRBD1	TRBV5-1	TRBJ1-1	CASSLDEEDRGTEAFF	TGCGCCAGCAGCTTGGACGAAGAGGACAGGGGTACTGAAGCTTTCTTT
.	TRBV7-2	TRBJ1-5	CASSAGQSSNQPQHF	TGTGCCAGCAGCGCCGGACAGAGCTCCAATCAGCCCCAGCATTTT
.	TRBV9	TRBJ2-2	CASTVWSETDTGELFF	TGTGCCAGCACGGTTTGGTCTGAGACAGACACCGGGGAGCTGTTTTTT
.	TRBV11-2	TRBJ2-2	CASSLHTDTNTGELFF	TGTGCCAGCAGCTTACACACTGACACAAACACCGGGGAGCTGTTTTTT
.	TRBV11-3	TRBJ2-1	CASSLRSGSYNEQFF	TGTGCCAGCAGCTTACGTTCGGGCTCCTACAATGAGCAGTTCTTC
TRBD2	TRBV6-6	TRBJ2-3	CASTQAGGGDTQYF	TGTGCCAGCACCCAAGCGGGGGGGGGAGATACGCAGTATTTT
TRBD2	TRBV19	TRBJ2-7	CASSTTSANTYEQYF	TGTGCCAGTAGTACGACTAGCGCGAATACCTACGAGCAGTACTTC
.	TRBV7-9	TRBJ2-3	CASSPSSDTQYF	TGTGCCAGCAGCCCATCATCCGATACGCAGTATTTT
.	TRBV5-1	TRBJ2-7	CASSPSSSYEQYF	TGCGCCAGCAGCCCGTCGAGCTCCTACGAGCAGTACTTC
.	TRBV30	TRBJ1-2	CAWRGRGGQSLPLYGYTF	TGTGCCTGGAGGGGACGAGGTGGACAGTCACTTCCCCTCTATGGCTACACCTTC
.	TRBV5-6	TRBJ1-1	CASSGLLNTEAFF	TGTGCCAGCAGCGGACTGCTGAACACTGAAGCTTTCTTT
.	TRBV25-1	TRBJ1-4	CASSEPGLNEKLFF	TGTGCCAGCAGTGAACCCGGGTTAAATGAAAAACTGTTTTTT
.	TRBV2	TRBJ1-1	CASRAGLLNTEAFF	TGTGCCAGCAGGGCGGGACTGCTGAACACTGAAGCTTTCTTT